This TCR beta chain derives from a study of T cells and Merkel cell carcinoma outcomes. Per the germline V gene, CDR1 is MNHEY and CDR2 is SVGAGI. Trimming removed 2 bases at V and 9 bases at J, with 11 bases between. The CDR3 has 14 residues. Notes on the study in general: In Merkel cell carcinoma, repertoire and T-cell density reportedly predicted outcomes.

As regards this clone: The antigen is unknown.

Some clones are missing from TCRdb's copy, which holds only in-frame ones; the method was immunoSEQ multiplex PCR. Found here are 13,000 to 15,000 clones, around nine tenths of them singletons; the top ten hold roughly 2%. The sequenced sample consisted of tumor tissue from Merkel cell carcinoma. The clonotype comes from a human donor with Merkel cell carcinoma. The V gene is TRBV6-5, the J gene TRBJ1-6, with D tentatively TRBD1 (5 bases). This CDR3 is CASSYGGRFSPLHF. Here the CDR3 DNA reads TGTGCCAGCAGTTACGGGGGTAGGTTTTCACCCCTCCACTTT.